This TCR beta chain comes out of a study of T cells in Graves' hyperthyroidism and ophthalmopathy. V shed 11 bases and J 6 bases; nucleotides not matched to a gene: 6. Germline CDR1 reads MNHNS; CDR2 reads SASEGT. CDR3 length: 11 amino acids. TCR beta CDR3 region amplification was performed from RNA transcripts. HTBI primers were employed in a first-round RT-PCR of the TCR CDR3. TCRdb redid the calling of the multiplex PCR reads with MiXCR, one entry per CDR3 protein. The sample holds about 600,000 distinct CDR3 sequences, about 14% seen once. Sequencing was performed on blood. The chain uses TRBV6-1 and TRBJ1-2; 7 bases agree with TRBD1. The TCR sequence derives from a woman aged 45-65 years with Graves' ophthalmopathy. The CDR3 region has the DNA TGTGCCTGCCTAACAGGGGATGGCTACACCTTC. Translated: CACLTGDGYTF.